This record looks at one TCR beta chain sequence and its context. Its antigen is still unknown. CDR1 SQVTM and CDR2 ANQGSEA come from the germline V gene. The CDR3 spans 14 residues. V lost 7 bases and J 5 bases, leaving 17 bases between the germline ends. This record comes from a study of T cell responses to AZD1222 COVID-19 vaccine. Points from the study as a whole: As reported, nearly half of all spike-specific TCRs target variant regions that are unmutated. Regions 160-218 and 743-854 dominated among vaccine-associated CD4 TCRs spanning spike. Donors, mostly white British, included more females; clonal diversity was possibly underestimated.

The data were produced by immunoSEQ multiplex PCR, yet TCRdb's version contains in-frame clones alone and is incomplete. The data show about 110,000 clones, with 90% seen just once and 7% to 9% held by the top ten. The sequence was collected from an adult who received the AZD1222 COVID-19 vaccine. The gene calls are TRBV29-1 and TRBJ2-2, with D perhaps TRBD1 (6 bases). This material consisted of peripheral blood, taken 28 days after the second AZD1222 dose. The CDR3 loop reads CSARGTTKTGELFF. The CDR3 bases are TGCAGCGCCAGAGGGACAACTAAAACCGGGGAGCTGTTTTTT.